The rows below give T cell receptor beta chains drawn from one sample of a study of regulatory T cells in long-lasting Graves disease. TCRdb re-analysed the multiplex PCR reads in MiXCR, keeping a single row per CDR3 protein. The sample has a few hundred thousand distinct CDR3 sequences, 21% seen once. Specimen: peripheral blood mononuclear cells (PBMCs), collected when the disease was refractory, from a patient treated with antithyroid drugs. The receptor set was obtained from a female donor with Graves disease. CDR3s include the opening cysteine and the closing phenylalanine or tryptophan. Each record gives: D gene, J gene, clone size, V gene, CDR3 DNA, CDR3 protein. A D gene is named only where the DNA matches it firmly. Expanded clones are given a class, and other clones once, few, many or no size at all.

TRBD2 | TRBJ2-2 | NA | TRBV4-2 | TGTGCCAGCAGCCAAGAGGGGCGGGAGACCGGGGAGCTGTTTTTT | CASSQEGRETGELFF
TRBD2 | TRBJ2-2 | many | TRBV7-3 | TGTGCCAGCAGCCCACGCGAGGAGCGGGACGGCACCGGGGAGCTGTTTTTT | CASSPREERDGTGELFF
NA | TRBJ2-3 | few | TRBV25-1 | TGTGCCAGCAGTGAAACACATAGCACAGATACGCAGTATTTT | CASSETHSTDTQYF
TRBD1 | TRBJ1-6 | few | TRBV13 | TGTGCCAGCAGACGACAGGGACGGAATTCACCCCTCCACTTT | CASRRQGRNSPLHF
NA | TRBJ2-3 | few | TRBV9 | TGTGCCAGCAGCGTTTGGGAGGATACGCAGTATTTT | CASSVWEDTQYF
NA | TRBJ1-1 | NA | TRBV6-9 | TGTGCCAGCAGTTACGACACCCTAGGGACTGAAGCTTTCTTT | CASSYDTLGTEAFF
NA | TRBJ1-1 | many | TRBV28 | TGTGCCAGCAGTTTCGCGGGGACGGTGGGGAACACTAAAGCTTTCTTT | CASSFAGTVGNTKAFF
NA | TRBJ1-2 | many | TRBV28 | TGTGCCAGCAACCCCGGATCTAACTATGGCTACACCTTC | CASNPGSNYGYTF
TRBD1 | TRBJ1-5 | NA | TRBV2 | TGTGCCAGCAACAGACAGGGGGCAGGCAATCAGCCCCAGCATTTT | CASNRQGAGNQPQHF
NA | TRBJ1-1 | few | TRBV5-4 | TGTGCCAGCAGCCGGGAGCGGGCCACTGAAGCTTTCTTT | CASSRERATEAFF
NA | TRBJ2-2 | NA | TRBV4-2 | TGTGCCAGCAGCCAAGGGTTTCCCCCCAGAATCTCATACGGGGAGCTGTTTTTT | CASSQGFPPRISYGELFF
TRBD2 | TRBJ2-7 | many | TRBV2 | TGTGCCAGCAGTGAACAGGCGGGAGAAGGTTTCGAGCAGTACTTC | CASSEQAGEGFEQYF
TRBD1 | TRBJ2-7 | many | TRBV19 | TGTGCCAGTGCTCCCCGGGACAGCGCCTACGAGCAGTACTTC | CASAPRDSAYEQYF
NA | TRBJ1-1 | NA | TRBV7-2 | TGTGCCAGCAGCTTCTCCGGGGCTGAAGCTTTCTTT | CASSFSGAEAFF
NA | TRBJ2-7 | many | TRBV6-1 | TGTGCCAGCAGTGAAGGGGACACCACCTACGAGCAGTACTTC | CASSEGDTTYEQYF
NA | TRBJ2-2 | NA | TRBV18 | TGTGCCAGCTCACCAATGGCTACCGTGAACACCGGGGAGCTGTTTTTT | CASSPMATVNTGELFF